Listed here are 9 T cell receptor beta chains from one sample, sequenced in a study of blood T cell repertoires in COVID-19. Clones were sequenced by immunoSEQ multiplex PCR, and TCRdb holds only the in-frame ones, with some missing. The sample yields 35,000 to 45,000 clones, 70% to 80% seen once. Sample: peripheral blood. The receptors stem from a man in his 70s with acute or convalescent COVID-19.

The chain recombines TRBV5-1 with TRBJ1-2; D call uncertain. The CDR3 has 13 residues. Germline CDR1 and CDR2: SGHRS and YFSETQ. V dropped 2 bases and J dropped 8 bases, with 13 bases sitting between them. The DNA for the CDR3 is TGCGCCAGCAGCTTTCCCGAGCCTCTGGGCTACACCTTC. It encodes CASSFPEPLGYTF.

The V gene is TRBV2, the J gene TRBJ2-7, with D possibly being TRBD2 (7 bases). Germline V gene lookup returns CDR1 SNHLY and CDR2 FYNNEI. Trimming took 5 bases from V and 3 from J, leaving 14 bases between them. The CDR3 contains 14 residues. The CDR3 DNA reads as TGTGCCAGCAGTTACCACGGGGGGCTCTACGAGCAGTACTTC. As protein: CASSYHGGLYEQYF.

CDR3 bases: TGTGCCAGCAGCTTAGCGGGCGGGCTGTTCTTC. This translates into CASSLAGGLFF. V usage is TRBV7-9 and J usage is TRBJ2-1; tentative D call: TRBD2 (5 bases). Germline CDR1 and CDR2: SEHNR and FQNEAQ (reference sequence). V lost 0 bases, J lost 15 bases, and 9 bases lay in between. This CDR3 contains 11 residues.

This chain joins TRBV5-8 and TRBJ2-2, with 8 bases aligning to TRBD1. The V and J ends lost 3 bases and 0 bases, in that order; junction bases with no gene match: 1. Germline CDR1 reads SGHTS; CDR2 reads YDEGEE. This CDR3 has 15 amino acids. In DNA, the CDR3 is TGTGCCAGCAGCTCGGGACAGGCGAACACCGGGGAGCTGTTTTTT. Encoded protein: CASSSGQANTGELFF.

The chain recombines TRBV12-3 or TRBV12-4 with TRBJ1-2; D unresolved. The CDR3 length is 13 residues. The V end was cut by 3 bases, the J end by 4 bases, with 9 bases between. The CDR3 protein is CASSFIQLYGYTF. DNA of the CDR3: TGTGCCAGCAGTTTTATTCAACTCTATGGCTACACCTTC.

The chain couples TRBV5-1 to TRBJ2-6; 8 nucleotides match TRBD1. The V and J ends lost 4 bases and 2 bases, in that order; junction bases with no gene match: 2. The germline V gene encodes CDR1 SGHRS and CDR2 YFSETQ. The CDR3 length is 15 residues. CDR3 DNA: TGCGCCAGCAGCCCGACAGGGGCTGGGGCCAACGTCCTGACTTTC. This sequence encodes CASSPTGAGANVLTF.

V is TRBV15 and J is TRBJ2-2, with unresolved D. The CDR3 sequence is 15 residues long. Germline lookup yields CDR1 LNHNV and CDR2 YYDKDF (reference sequence). V was shortened by 7 bases and J by 3 bases, with 15 bases between the two germline ends. Here the CDR3 DNA reads TGTGCCACCAACACCCTCGGTCGGGACACCGGGGAGCTGTTTTTT. The encoded protein is CATNTLGRDTGELFF.

The chain is built from TRBV12-3 or TRBV12-4 and TRBJ1-1; 8 bases are shared with TRBD1. The CDR3 covers 12 residues. The trim removed 8 bases at V and 3 bases at J, leaving 2 bases unmatched. The CDR3 spells CASGDRYTEAFF. The CDR3 DNA follows: TGTGCCAGCGGGGACAGGTACACTGAAGCTTTCTTT.

The chain couples TRBV28 to TRBJ1-5; D call uncertain. V lost 6 bases and J lost 6, with 9 bases in between. The CDR3 runs to 12 residues. The germline V gene encodes CDR1 MDHEN and CDR2 SYDVKM. The CDR3 protein is CASSYTFQPQHF. In nucleotides, the CDR3 is TGTGCCAGCAGCTATACTTTTCAGCCCCAGCATTTT.